This TCR beta chain was sequenced during a study of cytomegalovirus exposure and HLA in healthy donors. The study ran its PCR with 60 Vbeta and 13 Jbeta primers. The data were produced by immunoSEQ multiplex PCR, yet TCRdb's version contains in-frame clones alone and is incomplete. The sample holds around 220,000 clones, 60% to 80% seen once. The CDR3 spans 15 residues. Germline V gene data show CDR1 as SGHRS and CDR2 as YFSETQ. V was pared by 4 bases and J by 3 bases, with 6 bases of the junction left unmatched. All donors participated as healthy donors of bone marrow. In its sample, this clone was seen a few times. The antigen is undetermined. General study findings and limits: Some TCR beta chains (roughly 160 of them) were listed as cytomegalovirus-associated. The authors later linked a missense DCLRE1C variant to TCR beta V- and J-gene trimming. Evidence from a later analysis indicated that most CMV-associated TCR beta chains looked HLA-restricted.

The TCR comes from a man aged 18-30 years in good health and CMV-seronegative. The rearrangement uses TRBV5-1 and TRBJ1-2; TRBD1 matches 10 bases. Sequenced material: PBMCs. DNA for the CDR3: TGCGCCAGCAGCCACCCGGGACAGGGGCACTATGGCTACACCTTC. It translates to CASSHPGQGHYGYTF. Full variable domain (missing parts from reference TRBV5-1 and TRBJ1-2): KAGVTQTPRYLIKTRGQQVTLSCSPISGHRSVSWYQQTPGQGLQFLFEYFSETQRNKGNFPGRFSGRQFSNSRSEMNVSTLELGDSALYLCASSHPGQGHYGYTFGSGTRLTVV.